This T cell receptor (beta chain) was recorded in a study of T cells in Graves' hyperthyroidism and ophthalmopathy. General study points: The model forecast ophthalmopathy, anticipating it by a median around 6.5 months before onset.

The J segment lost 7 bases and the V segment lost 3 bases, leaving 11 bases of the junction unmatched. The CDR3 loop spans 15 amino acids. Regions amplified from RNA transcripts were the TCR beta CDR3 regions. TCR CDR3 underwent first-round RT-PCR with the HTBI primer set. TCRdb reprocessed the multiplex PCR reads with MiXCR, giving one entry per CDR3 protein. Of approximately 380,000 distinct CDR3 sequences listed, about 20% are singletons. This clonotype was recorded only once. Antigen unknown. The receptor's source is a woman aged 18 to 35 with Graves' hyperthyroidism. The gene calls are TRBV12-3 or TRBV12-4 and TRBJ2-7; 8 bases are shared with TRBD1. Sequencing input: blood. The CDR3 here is CASSFAGQGAGEQYF. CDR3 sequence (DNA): TGTGCCAGCAGTTTTGCGGGGCAGGGGGCAGGAGAGCAGTACTTC.